A single sample gave rise to the 5 T cell receptor beta chains below, sequenced in a study of CD8+ T cells in alopecia areata. Sorting of pooled cutaneous lymph node cells was based on CD4, CD8alpha, NKG2D, NKG2ACE and other markers. The authors extracted RNA and reverse transcribed it into cDNA as the sequencing template. The data were produced by immunoSEQ multiplex PCR, yet TCRdb's version contains in-frame clones alone and is incomplete. The sample has 290,000 or so clones, none seen only once. Material: CD4+ T cells sorted from a lymph node. Receptors were obtained from a C3H/HeJ mouse with alopecia areata. This strain's MHC haplotype is H2-k.

In regard to this clone: All gene names here are mouse names. The read ends 4 residues early relative to the CDR3; the germline J gene fills the gap. This rearrangement joins TRBV19 to TRBJ2-5; 9 bases map to TRBD2. The CDR3 spans 14 residues. The germline gives CDR1 FNHDT, CDR2 SITEND (reference sequence). CDR3 DNA, as far as it was read: TGTGCCAGCAGTCCCGGGACTGGGAAAGAC. Protein sequence: CASSPGTGKD. The full-length CDR3 reads as CASSPGTGKDTQYF.

This clone appeared a few times. Gene names and germline match the mouse. Other DNA variants within this sample encode the same CDR3. The CDR3 region is CASSHSGSSYEQYF. Partial CDR3 DNA: TGTGCCAGCAGCCACTCAGGGAGCTCCTAT. The chain recombines TRBV5 with TRBJ2-7, with a tentative D call TRBD1 (5 bases). The missing CDR3 end, 4 residues past where the read stops, is filled in from the germline J gene. The length of the CDR3 is 14 residues. Germline V gene lookup returns CDR1 LGHNA and CDR2 YNLKQL (reference sequence). Between the trimmed V and J ends, which lost 3 bases and 0 bases, there was a span of 9 bases.

About this clone itself: Here the gene names and germline are mouse. The missing CDR3 end, 4 residues past where the read stops, is filled in from the germline J gene. The chain combines TRBV13-1 with TRBJ2-4; 9 nucleotides align to TRBD2. Germline V CDR1 and CDR2: NSHNY, SYGAGN. V lost 6 bases to trimming and J lost 0 bases; unmatched junction nucleotides: 5. CDR3 length: 15 residues. Incomplete CDR3 DNA: TGTGCCAGCAAGGACTGGGGAACTAGTCAAAAC. Translating gives CASKDWGTSQN. The whole CDR3 region reads CASKDWGTSQNTLYF.

About this clone: Genes here carry mouse names. The missing CDR3 end, 3 residues past where the read stops, is filled in from the germline J gene. This specimen includes other DNA sequences encoding the same CDR3. The chain has TRBV13-3 and TRBJ1-6; TRBD1 is a possible D gene (6 bases). TRBJ1-6 is classed as an ORF, of uncertain function. The germline gives CDR1 NNHDY, CDR2 SYVADS. This CDR3 spans 15 amino acids. Trimming shortened V by 2 bases and J by 1 base, and 7 bases separated the two germline ends. The CDR3 protein is CASSDRGSYNSPLYF. CDR3 DNA, as far as it was read: TGTGCCAGCAGTGACAGGGGCTCCTATAATTCGCCC.

A word on this clone: Gene names and germline match the mouse. The DNA ends 4 residues before the CDR3 does, and the rest of the CDR3 is filled in from the germline J gene. The chain links TRBV5 to TRBJ2-5; D is uncertain. The CDR3 is 14 amino acids. The germline V and J ends were trimmed by 1 base and 0 bases, with 5 bases remaining between them. Germline CDR1 LGHNA, CDR2 YNLKQL (reference sequence). Incomplete CDR3 DNA: TGTGCCAGCAGCCAAGCACTTAACCAAGAC. Translation: CASSQALNQD. The full-length CDR3 reads as CASSQALNQDTQYF.